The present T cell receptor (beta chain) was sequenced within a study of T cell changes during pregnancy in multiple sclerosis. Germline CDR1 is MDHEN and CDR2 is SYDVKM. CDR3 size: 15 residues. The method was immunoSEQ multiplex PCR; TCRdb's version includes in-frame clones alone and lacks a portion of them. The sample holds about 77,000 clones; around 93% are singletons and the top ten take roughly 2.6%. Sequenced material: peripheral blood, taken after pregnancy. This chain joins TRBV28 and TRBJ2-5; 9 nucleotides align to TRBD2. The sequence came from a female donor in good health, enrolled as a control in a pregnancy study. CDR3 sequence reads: CAVASGAVFGGTQYF. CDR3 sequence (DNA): TGTGCGGTGGCTAGCGGGGCCGTGTTCGGGGGGACCCAGTACTTC.